This TCR beta chain was profiled in a study of cytomegalovirus exposure and HLA in healthy donors. Amplification used 60 Vbeta primers and 13 Jbeta primers. Sequencing used immunoSEQ multiplex PCR; TCRdb keeps in-frame clones, though not all of them. The profile shows tens of thousands of clones, about 66% of them singletons. This clone has just a few counts. The receptor comes from a man aged 25-40 years in good health and CMV-seronegative. Sequenced material: PBMCs.

The CDR3 reads CASSPSSVYSYEQYF. The CDR3 DNA follows: TGCGCCAGCAGCCCATCCTCAGTATACTCCTACGAGCAGTACTTC. This chain connects TRBV4-1 to TRBJ2-7; D unclear. CDR1 is MGHRA, CDR2 YSYEKL, per germline. The CDR3 covers 15 residues. The V gene lost 4 bases and the J gene lost 0 bases, with 13 bases spanning the gap.